Reported below is one TCR beta chain. The data are from a study of T-cell memory formation after mild COVID-19. UMIs and sample barcodes were carried by the TCR alpha and TCR beta cDNA libraries that 5'RACE produced using constant-segment primers. TCRdb re-called the 5' RACE reads through MiXCR, storing one row per CDR3 protein. The repertoire includes more than 150,000 distinct CDR3 sequences, 11% of them detected once, and approximately 3.8% sits in the top ten. Germline CDR1 LGHDT, CDR2 YNNKEL (reference sequence). This CDR3 region has 16 residues. Germline trimming cut 0 bases from V and 6 bases from J; bases unmatched to any gene: 7.

V gene TRBV3-1 combines with J gene TRBJ2-7; 11 bases match TRBD2. This TCR was recovered from a man aged 18 to 29 who had mild COVID-19 (a few samples of this study predate the infection). Cell type and time point are not known. Sequenced input: PBMCs or a T cell subset sorted from them (not recorded which). CDR3: CASSQEGLAGGREQYF. The CDR3 DNA sequence: TGTGCCAGCAGCCAAGAGGGCCTAGCGGGGGGACGCGAGCAGTACTTC.